A single count supports the clone carrying this TCR beta chain. The data originate from a study of lymphopenia after photon versus proton radiotherapy. Produced via immunoSEQ multiplex PCR; TCRdb's table is partial and in-frame only. The sample has tens of thousands of clones; roughly 91% are singletons. The CDR3 is 16 residues long. Per the germline V gene, CDR1 is MNHNS and CDR2 is SASEGT. Trimming removed 1 base from V and 7 bases from J, with 14 bases in between. Sample: peripheral blood, taken from a patient treated with photon-based radiotherapy. The chain uses TRBV6-1 and TRBJ2-6; D is possibly TRBD1 or TRBD2 (6 bases each). This sequence was found in a woman aged 70-85 years with pancreatic cancer. The CDR3 DNA reads as TGTGCCAGCAGTGAAGGTTCGGGGGCTAGAGCCAACGTCCTGACTTTC. Amino acids: CASSEGSGARANVLTF.